Below, 17 T cell receptor beta chains from the same sample are listed, as sequenced in a study of cytomegalovirus exposure and HLA in healthy donors. This table comes from immunoSEQ multiplex PCR, and its TCRdb copy is limited to in-frame clones, with some not included. The profile covers some 340,000 clones, with about nine tenths appearing a single time and 0.95% to 1.5% taken by the ten largest. Specimen: PBMCs. These receptors came from a woman aged 25-40 years in good health and CMV-seropositive.

The chain couples TRBV7-9 to TRBJ1-5, with D maybe TRBD1 (6 bases). Trimming took 6 bases from V and 4 from J, leaving 13 bases between them. Germline V gene lookup returns CDR1 SEHNR and CDR2 FQNEAQ (reference sequence). CDR3 length: 14 amino acids. CDR3 protein: CASSSTGKNQPQHF. CDR3 coding DNA: TGTGCCAGCAGTTCGACAGGAAAAAATCAGCCCCAGCATTTT.

The V call is TRBV5-1, the J call TRBJ1-5; D gene uncertain. The CDR3 length is 15 residues. Germline values: CDR1 SGHRS, CDR2 YFSETQ. The V end was cut by 0 bases, the J end by 7 bases, with 14 bases between. CDR3 coding DNA: TGCGCCAGCAGCTTGGGTGGGTCGGTGGAACAGCCCCAGCATTTT. Its protein product is CASSLGGSVEQPQHF.

V gene TRBV30 combines with J gene TRBJ2-7; tentatively, D is TRBD1 or TRBD2 (5 bases each). This CDR3 spans 11 amino acids. CDR1 and CDR2 from the germline V gene are GTSNPN and SVGIG (reference sequence). Trimming left V 0 bases short and J 7 bases short, with 7 bases between. CDR3 region: CAWSVWGEQYF. CDR3 bases: TGTGCCTGGAGTGTGTGGGGGGAGCAGTACTTC.

The V call is TRBV27, the J call TRBJ2-2; D remains unclear. Germline V lookup: CDR1 MNHEY, CDR2 SMNVEV (reference sequence). V lost 2 bases, J lost 6 bases, and 7 bases lay in between. The CDR3 contains 13 residues. The CDR3: CASSLRTSGELFF. In DNA, the CDR3 is TGTGCCAGCAGTTTAAGGACCTCCGGGGAGCTGTTTTTT.

Here the CDR3 DNA reads TGTGCCACCAGCAGAGGTGGTGGAGAGACCCAGTACTTC. This encodes CATSRGGGETQYF. V usage is TRBV15 and J usage is TRBJ2-5, with no clear D. Germline V gene lookup returns CDR1 LNHNV and CDR2 YYDKDF (reference sequence). The CDR3 has 13 amino acids. The germline V and J ends were trimmed by 1 base and 4 bases, with 7 bases remaining between them.

The CDR3 loop reads CATSALVGSGPNSYEQYF. The CDR3 DNA reads as TGTGCCACCAGCGCCCTGGTCGGTAGCGGACCTAACTCCTACGAGCAGTACTTC. The chain couples TRBV15 to TRBJ2-7, with D perhaps matching TRBD2 (6 bases). V was cut by 5 bases and J by 0 bases, with 23 bases left in between. The CDR3 has 18 residues. CDR1 and CDR2 from the germline V gene are LNHNV and YYDKDF (reference sequence). Variable domain in full (rest from reference TRBV15 and TRBJ2-7): DAMVIQNPRYQVTQFGKPVTLSCSQTLNHNVMYWYQQKSSQAPKLLFHYYDKDFNNEADTPDNFQSRRPNTSFCFLDIRSPGLGDTAMYLCATSALVGSGPNSYEQYFGPGTRLTVT.

The rearrangement joins TRBV4-3 to TRBJ2-7, with 13 bases lining up with TRBD2. This CDR3 is 15 amino acids long. Per the germline V gene, CDR1 is LGHNA and CDR2 is YSLEER. The ends lost 4 bases at V and 2 bases at J; junction bases unmatched: 2. Here the CDR3 reads CASSRGTSGTYEQYF. The CDR3 DNA reads as TGCGCCAGCAGCCGCGGGACTAGCGGGACCTACGAGCAGTACTTC.

As to this clone: Without the conserved terminal phenylalanine or tryptophan, this CDR3 likely stems from a read error. It is unclear where the CDR3 begins or ends on the DNA, so no DNA is shown, and the CDR3 is as TCRdb lists it. The chain is built from TRBV27 and TRBJ2-7. The CDR3 totals 13 residues, both ends included. Germline CDR1 is MNHEY and CDR2 is SMNVEV (reference sequence). The chain's CDR3 is CASSPRAPAIILI.

This rearrangement joins TRBV15 to TRBJ1-1, with D maybe TRBD1 (5 bases). The germline V gene encodes CDR1 LNHNV and CDR2 YYDKDF (reference sequence). This CDR3 region has 14 residues. V was trimmed by 0 bases and J by 4 bases, leaving 9 bases between them. CDR3 amino acids: CATSRDQGGTEAFF. The CDR3 nucleotides read TGTGCCACCAGCAGAGACCAGGGTGGCACTGAAGCTTTCTTT.

This chain connects TRBV18 to TRBJ1-2; the D is unclear. The CDR3 has 16 residues. V was shortened by 2 bases and J by 6 bases, with 19 bases between the two germline ends. CDR1 and CDR2 from the germline V gene are KGHSH and LQKENI. The CDR3 loop is CASSPTPGSGSDGYTF. CDR3 DNA sequence: TGTGCCAGCTCACCAACCCCGGGGTCGGGGTCCGATGGCTACACCTTC.

The V and J genes are TRBV5-1 and TRBJ2-3; 7 bases are a match to TRBD2. The ends lost 5 bases at V and 2 bases at J; junction bases unmatched: 8. The V gene's germline CDR1 is SGHRS and CDR2 YFSETQ. The CDR3 is made up of 15 amino acids. CDR3 in amino acids: CASRIALADTDTQYF. The CDR3 DNA reads TGCGCCAGCAGGATAGCGCTAGCGGACACAGATACGCAGTATTTT.

This chain uses TRBV9 with TRBJ1-5; D is unclear. This CDR3 has 15 residues. The germline V gene encodes CDR1 SGDLS and CDR2 YYNGEE. V lost 0 bases and J lost 0, with 7 bases in between. The CDR3 sequence is CASSVDSYSNQPQHF. CDR3 nucleotides: TGTGCCAGCAGCGTAGACAGTTATAGCAATCAGCCCCAGCATTTT.

This chain links TRBV4-1 with TRBJ2-3; no clear D gene. Trimming pared 1 base from V and 3 bases from J, leaving 11 bases between. The germline gives CDR1 MGHRA, CDR2 YSYEKL. This CDR3 spans 15 amino acids. CDR3 protein: CASSQVKGSTDTQYF. The CDR3 nucleotides read TGCGCCAGCAGCCAAGTCAAGGGTTCAACAGATACGCAGTATTTT.

The chain links TRBV11-3 to TRBJ2-3; maybe TRBD2 (6 bases). Germline CDR1 and CDR2: SGHNT and YENEEA. V gave up 5 bases and J gave up 3 bases, with 15 bases separating them. The CDR3 sequence is 15 residues long. The CDR3 loop is CASSPGEMGTDTQYF. The DNA for the CDR3 is TGTGCCAGCAGCCCGGGGGAGATGGGGACAGATACGCAGTATTTT.

The chain combines TRBV5-6 with TRBJ2-1; TRBD1 aligns across 10 bases. This CDR3 is built from 15 residues. Germline trimming cut 6 bases from V and 5 bases from J; bases unmatched to any gene: 8. Per the germline V gene, CDR1 is SGHDT and CDR2 is YYEEEE. The CDR3 loop reads CASTYPTGGHNEQFF. The CDR3 DNA reads TGTGCCAGCACCTATCCGACAGGGGGCCACAATGAGCAGTTCTTC.

The rearrangement joins TRBV27 to TRBJ2-7, with D possibly called TRBD1 or TRBD2 (6 bases each). V lost 5 bases and J lost 2, with 7 bases in between. The CDR3 is 12 residues long. CDR1 and CDR2 from the germline V gene are MNHEY and SMNVEV (reference sequence). CDR3 sequence reads: CASSRGAYEQYF. Here the CDR3 DNA reads TGTGCCAGCAGTAGGGGGGCCTACGAGCAGTACTTC.

This chain links TRBV6-1 with TRBJ2-5, with 7 bases aligning to TRBD2. V lost 3 bases and J lost 5; bases outside the gene matches: 9. Germline V gene sequence: CDR1 MNHNS, CDR2 SASEGT. The CDR3 spans 15 residues. The CDR3 bases are TGTGCCAGCAGTGAGCCCCGACTAGCAGGGGAGACCCAGTACTTC. Translated: CASSEPRLAGETQYF.